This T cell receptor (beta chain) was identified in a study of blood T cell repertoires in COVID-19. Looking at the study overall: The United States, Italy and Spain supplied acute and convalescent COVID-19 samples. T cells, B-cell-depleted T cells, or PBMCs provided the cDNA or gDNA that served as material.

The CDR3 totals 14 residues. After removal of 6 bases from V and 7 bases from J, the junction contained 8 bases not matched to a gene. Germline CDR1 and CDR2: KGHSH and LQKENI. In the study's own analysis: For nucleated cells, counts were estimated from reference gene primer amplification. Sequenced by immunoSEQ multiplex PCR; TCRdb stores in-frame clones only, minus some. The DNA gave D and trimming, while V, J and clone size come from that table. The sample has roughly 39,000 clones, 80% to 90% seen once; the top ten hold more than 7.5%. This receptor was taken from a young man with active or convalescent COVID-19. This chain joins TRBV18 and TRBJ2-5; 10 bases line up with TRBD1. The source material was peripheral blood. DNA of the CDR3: TGTGCCAGCTCTGCAGACAGGGGGCGGAGGACCCAGTACTTC. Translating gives CASSADRGRRTQYF.